This T cell receptor beta chain was sequenced during a study of a mutant IDH1 vaccine in newly diagnosed glioma. CDR1 and CDR2 from the germline V gene are ENHRY and SYGVKD. V was pared by 10 bases and J by 8 bases, with 11 bases of the junction left unmatched. This CDR3 spans 13 amino acids. Measured with immunoSEQ multiplex PCR; TCRdb has only the in-frame clones, and not every one. The top ten clones hold 2% to 3% of a sample with 45,000 to 55,000 clones, around 86% of them seen once. The time point denotes: baseline, week 1 (first vaccination visit). Treatment denoted: pre-vaccination baseline after standard-of-care therapy.

The V call is TRBV10-3, the J call TRBJ2-1, with 7 nucleotides matching TRBD1. The TCR was taken from a man aged 35 to 55 with glioma. Source: PBMCs, taken from a glioma patient treated with radiotherapy, temozolomide or both. CDR3 nucleotide sequence: TGTGCCAGTAAGGACAGGTATACCGATGAGCAGTTCTTC. Its protein is CASKDRYTDEQFF.